This entry lists 3 T cell receptor beta chains sequenced from one sample in a study of shared clonotypes between healthy human individuals. Sequencing used immunoSEQ multiplex PCR; TCRdb keeps in-frame clones, though not all of them. The sample includes more than 1.2 million clones, around 98.5% of them seen just once. The sequenced sample was naive CD4+ T cells sorted from blood. Subset defined: CD45RA+ positively selected. All receptors derive from a man aged 25-45 years in good health.

This chain links TRBV7-9 with TRBJ2-7; D might be TRBD1 (5 bases). CDR3 length: 14 amino acids. V was cut by 5 bases and J by 5 bases, with 16 bases left in between. Germline V gene data show CDR1 as SEHNR and CDR2 as FQNEAQ (reference sequence). The CDR3 nucleotides are TGTGCCAGCAGCAAAAGAGGCCAGGACAACGAGCAGTACTTC. As protein: CASSKRGQDNEQYF.

The J gene is TRBJ1-5, the V gene TRBV4-3; 8 nucleotides line up with TRBD1. The germline V gene has CDR1 LGHNA and CDR2 YSLEER. V was pared by 1 base and J by 7 bases, with 12 bases of the junction left unmatched. The CDR3 sequence is 17 residues long. CDR3 in DNA: TGCGCCAGCAGCCAAGGGACGGACAGGGCCGGGGGGCAGCCCCAGCATTTT. It translates to CASSQGTDRAGGQPQHF.

The rearrangement links TRBV6-5 to TRBJ2-7, with TRBD1 matching 9 bases. Germline values: CDR1 MNHEY, CDR2 SVGAGI. The CDR3 is made up of 15 amino acids. V dropped 7 bases and J dropped 5; count of bases not matched to a gene: 12. The CDR3 loop is CASIAGGTGYHEQYF. The CDR3 DNA follows: TGTGCCAGCATCGCGGGCGGGACAGGGTACCACGAGCAGTACTTC.